Listed below are T cell receptor beta chains from one sample, sequenced in a study of shared clonotypes between healthy human individuals. The repertoire was sequenced with immunoSEQ multiplex PCR; TCRdb's copy has only in-frame clones and lacks some. The sample lists more than 2 million clones; roughly 94% were seen once. What was sequenced was naive CD8+ T cells sorted from blood. The receptors were sampled from a man younger than 30 in good health. Each CDR3 is given with its conserved first and last residue. A D gene is named only where the DNA matches it firmly. Expanded clones get a size class; other rows say once, few or many, or leave the size out.

V gene,D gene,J gene,clone size,CDR3 protein,CDR3 DNA
TRBV10-3,TRBD1,TRBJ1-5,NA,CAISESGDSQPQHF,TGTGCCATCAGTGAGTCAGGGGACAGTCAGCCCCAGCATTTT
TRBV6-5,NA,TRBJ1-1,NA,CASSYSHEQMNTEAFF,TGTGCCAGCAGTTACTCGCATGAGCAGATGAACACTGAAGCTTTCTTT
TRBV5-1,NA,TRBJ2-7,NA,CASSLGTNYEQYF,TGCGCCAGCAGCTTGGGGACTAATTACGAGCAGTACTTC
TRBV5-4,TRBD1,TRBJ2-3,NA,CASSTRLQGAGTDTQYF,TGTGCCAGCAGCACCCGCCTACAGGGGGCTGGGACAGATACGCAGTATTTT
TRBV7-9,NA,TRBJ1-1,NA,CASSLDGYHEAFF,TGTGCCAGCAGCTTAGATGGTTACCATGAAGCTTTCTTT
TRBV5-4,TRBD1,TRBJ1-4,NA,CASSLVGTGEEKLFF,TGTGCCAGCAGCTTGGTAGGGACAGGGGAAGAAAAACTGTTTTTT
TRBV6-5,TRBD1,TRBJ2-7,NA,CASRWGPGQGYEQYF,TGTGCCAGCAGATGGGGACCGGGACAGGGGTACGAGCAGTACTTC
TRBV9,TRBD2,TRBJ2-1,NA,CASSFSPGGPVKEQFF,TGTGCCAGCAGCTTCAGTCCGGGGGGGCCTGTGAAAGAGCAGTTCTTC
TRBV18,TRBD1,TRBJ2-2,NA,CASSTGQGADTGELFF,TGTGCCAGCTCGACAGGACAGGGGGCGGACACCGGGGAGCTGTTTTTT
TRBV14,NA,TRBJ2-7,NA,CASSQGAAYEQYF,TGTGCCAGCAGCCAAGGAGCGGCATACGAGCAGTACTTC
TRBV19,NA,TRBJ1-3,NA,CASRYGNTIYF,TGTGCCAGTAGGTATGGAAACACCATATATTTT
TRBV10-1,TRBD2,TRBJ2-1,NA,CASSEILAGRNEQFF,TGCGCCAGCAGTGAGATACTAGCGGGGCGCAATGAGCAGTTCTTC
TRBV6-4,TRBD1,TRBJ1-2,NA,CARTGGGYTF,TGTGCAAGGACAGGGGGCGGCTACACCTTC
TRBV7-9,NA,TRBJ2-4,NA,CASSPQGDPNIQYF,TGTGCCAGCAGCCCCCAAGGGGACCCAAACATTCAGTACTTC
TRBV28,NA,TRBJ1-4,NA,CASNFAEKLFF,TGTGCCAGCAACTTCGCCGAAAAACTGTTTTTT
TRBV4-1,NA,TRBJ2-7,NA,CASSPPTIYEQYF,TGCGCCAGCAGCCCCCCTACCATCTACGAGCAGTACTTC
TRBV5-4,NA,TRBJ1-4,NA,CASSPGLNEKLFF,TGTGCCAGCAGTCCGGGGCTAAATGAAAAACTGTTTTTT
TRBV19,TRBD1,TRBJ2-1,NA,CASSPGQGGRDEQFF,TGTGCCAGTAGTCCCGGACAGGGAGGTAGGGATGAGCAGTTCTTC
TRBV14,NA,TRBJ2-1,NA,CASSQGWPHSSYNEQFF,TGTGCCAGCAGCCAAGGGTGGCCCCACAGCTCCTACAATGAGCAGTTCTTC
TRBV2,NA,TRBJ2-7,NA,CASSEAQGSGLTYEQYF,TGTGCCAGCAGTGAAGCCCAGGGGAGCGGCCTAACCTACGAGCAGTACTTC
TRBV4-1,NA,TRBJ2-7,NA,CASSQEQPYEQYF,TGCGCCAGCAGCCAAGAACAGCCCTACGAGCAGTACTTC
TRBV5-8,TRBD1,TRBJ2-3,NA,CASSQGTGEDTQYF,TGTGCCAGCAGCCAAGGGACAGGGGAAGATACGCAGTATTTT
TRBV18,NA,TRBJ2-1,NA,CASSPVVGGNEQFF,TGTGCCAGCTCACCAGTAGTAGGGGGCAATGAGCAGTTCTTC
TRBV28,NA,TRBJ1-5,few,CASSLSRGPQHF,TGTGCCAGCAGTTTAAGCAGGGGGCCCCAGCATTTT
TRBV4-3,NA,TRBJ2-7,NA,CASSQGITYEQYF,TGCGCCAGCAGCCAAGGAATTACTTACGAGCAGTACTTC
TRBV13,NA,TRBJ1-3,NA,CASSLEGQSRNTIYF,TGTGCCAGCAGCTTAGAAGGGCAATCCAGAAACACCATATATTTT
TRBV6-1,NA,TRBJ1-5,NA,CASTNRHGNQPQHF,TGTGCCAGCACCAATAGGCACGGAAATCAGCCCCAGCATTTT
TRBV11-3,NA,TRBJ1-5,NA,CASTPMGFEHSNQPQHF,TGTGCCAGCACTCCTATGGGGTTTGAACATAGCAATCAGCCCCAGCATTTT
TRBV28,TRBD1,TRBJ1-3,NA,CASSSVSLVKAGTGGPFSGNTIYF,TGTGCCAGCAGTTCAGTTTCCCTAGTTAAAGCCGGGACAGGGGGACCGTTCTCTGGAAACACCATATATTTT
TRBV30,NA,TRBJ1-4,NA,CAWGVGNEKLFF,TGTGCCTGGGGTGTGGGGAATGAAAAACTGTTTTTT
TRBV5-4,NA,TRBJ2-7,NA,CASSRDGSYEQYF,TGTGCCAGCAGCCGGGACGGCTCCTACGAGCAGTACTTC
TRBV7-9,NA,TRBJ2-5,once,CASSVVLAPGETQYF,TGTGCCAGCAGCGTCGTTCTAGCCCCGGGGGAGACCCAGTACTTC
TRBV6-1,NA,TRBJ1-5,once,CASSEVGDSSNQPQHF,TGTGCCAGCAGTGAAGTGGGAGACAGCAGCAATCAGCCCCAGCATTTT
TRBV2,TRBD2,TRBJ2-3,NA,CASSRLAAGTDTQYF,TGTGCCAGCAGTCGACTAGCGGCAGGCACAGATACGCAGTATTTT
TRBV6-6,TRBD1,TRBJ2-5,NA,CASSETGYRETQYF,TGTGCCAGCAGTGAGACAGGGTACCGAGAGACCCAGTACTTC
TRBV28,TRBD2,TRBJ2-1,NA,CASSLAGGPEEQFF,TGTGCCAGCAGTTTAGCGGGGGGGCCCGAAGAGCAGTTCTTC
TRBV5-1,NA,TRBJ2-1,NA,CASSGGSYNEQFF,TGCGCCAGCAGTGGGGGGTCGTACAATGAGCAGTTCTTC
TRBV5-5,NA,TRBJ2-7,NA,CASSLVRGVEQYF,TGTGCCAGCAGCTTGGTACGGGGAGTCGAGCAGTACTTC
TRBV21-1,NA,TRBJ2-7,NA,CAGITGSSYEQYF,TGTGCCGGGATCACCGGGAGCTCCTACGAGCAGTACTTC
TRBV7-6,NA,TRBJ2-7,NA,CASSLEPILRLGGPYEQYF,TGTGCCAGCAGCTTAGAACCCATACTCCGACTAGGGGGTCCCTACGAGCAGTACTTC